Below are 5 T cell receptor beta chains sequenced from a single sample in a study of control samples from healthy donors and cancer patients. The data were produced by immunoSEQ multiplex PCR, yet TCRdb's version contains in-frame clones alone and is incomplete. This sample has 55,000 to 90,000 clones, with over 70% found just once. The sample taken for sequencing was blood. The receptors come from a man aged 45-65 years in good health.

This clone occurred once. The chain joins TRBV6-5 to TRBJ1-1, with TRBD1 identical over 8 bases. Germline trimming cut 6 bases from V and 3 bases from J; bases unmatched to any gene: 3. The V gene's germline CDR1 is MNHEY and CDR2 SVGAGI. The CDR3 loop spans 13 amino acids. The DNA for the CDR3 is TGTGCCAGCAGAACGGACAGGGACACTGAAGCTTTCTTT. This gives the protein CASRTDRDTEAFF.

This clone has a handful of counts. J is TRBJ1-2 and V is TRBV7-9; no clear D. Germline CDR1 SEHNR, CDR2 FQNEAQ (reference sequence). The CDR3 loop spans 14 amino acids. Trimming stripped 1 base from V and 1 base from J, with 7 bases between. The CDR3: CASSLGRRNYGYTF. The CDR3 DNA sequence: TGTGCCAGCAGCTTAGGTCGGCGTAACTATGGCTACACCTTC.

The chain joins TRBV5-4 to TRBJ2-7; the match to TRBD2 covers 8 bases. The germline gives CDR1 SGHNT, CDR2 YYREEE (reference sequence). With 6 bases clipped from V and 5 bases from J, the junction kept 13 bases outside the gene matches. The CDR3 contains 15 residues. The CDR3 DNA reads as TGTGCCAGCACCCCCGCGGGGGGTCCGCTAAACGAGCAGTACTTC. Translated: CASTPAGGPLNEQYF.

The V and J genes are TRBV11-3 and TRBJ2-1, with 8 bases identical to TRBD2. The CDR3 runs 16 residues. CDR1 and CDR2 (germline): SGHNT, YENEEA. V lost 5 bases and J lost 8; bases outside the gene matches: 14. The chain's CDR3 is CASSPTTSAGWHEQFF. CDR3 in DNA: TGTGCCAGCAGCCCGACGACTAGCGCGGGATGGCATGAGCAGTTCTTC. The full variable domain, completed using reference TRBV11-3 and TRBJ2-1, is EAGVVQSPRYKIIEKKQPVAFWCNPISGHNTLYWYLQNLGQGPELLIRYENEEAVDDSQLPKDRFSAERLKGVDSTLKIQPAELGDSAVYLCASSPTTSAGWHEQFFGPGTRLTVL.

CDR3 nucleotide sequence: TGTGCCAGCAGCGCCGCCCGGTGGACCCAGTACTTC. Translation: CASSAARWTQYF. The V gene is TRBV9, the J gene TRBJ2-5; D gene ambiguous. Trimming removed 3 bases from V and 7 bases from J, with 10 bases in between. CDR3 size: 12 residues. Germline values: CDR1 SGDLS, CDR2 YYNGEE.